Listed below are T cell receptor beta chains from one sample, sequenced in a study of shared clonotypes between healthy human individuals. Here immunoSEQ multiplex PCR was the method, and the copy in TCRdb shows in-frame clones only, minus some. In the table there are 550,000 to 600,000 clones, about 98% of which are singletons. The specimen sequenced was naive CD8+ T cells sorted from blood. The receptors stem from a man aged 25 to 40 in good health. The CDR3 runs from the conserved cysteine through the conserved F or W.

v_call: TRBV19; cdr3_aa: CASPEPGGTEAFF
v_call: TRBV7-9; cdr3_aa: CASSLAISGNTIYF
v_call: TRBV27; cdr3_aa: CASSRGASGKYNEQFF
v_call: TRBV7-8; cdr3_aa: CASSLGTADQPQHF
v_call: TRBV6-1; cdr3_aa: CASSVATEAFF
v_call: TRBV7-6; cdr3_aa: CASSHQREGGTDTQYF
v_call: TRBV6-1; cdr3_aa: CASSDGLGETQYF
v_call: TRBV7-9; cdr3_aa: CASSTEGDEKLFF
v_call: TRBV28; cdr3_aa: CASSFPSTEFNEQFF
v_call: TRBV9; cdr3_aa: CASSVADGNTIYF
v_call: TRBV5-4; cdr3_aa: CASSLGLAGTDTQYF
v_call: TRBV28; cdr3_aa: CASSLQGRPYEQYF
v_call: TRBV7-3; cdr3_aa: CASSPFLNTEAFF
v_call: TRBV13; cdr3_aa: CASSLGTTNEKLFF
v_call: TRBV29-1; cdr3_aa: CSVEAAGNYGYTF
v_call: TRBV7-9; cdr3_aa: CASSFGESGELFF
v_call: TRBV7-9; cdr3_aa: CASSSIIAGSQYF
v_call: TRBV5-1; cdr3_aa: CASSLLFPTPPYEQYF